This paragraph covers one TCR beta chain sequence. The antigen remains undetermined. The data were obtained in a study of cytomegalovirus exposure and HLA in healthy donors. Study-wide points: Among CMV-associated TCR beta chains, most appeared HLA-restricted in a later analysis.

A multiplex PCR was run with 60 Vbeta primers and 13 Jbeta primers. Method: immunoSEQ multiplex PCR; TCRdb's copy keeps in-frame clones and lacks some. The profile shows about 180,000 clones, about four fifths of them singletons. Per germline, CDR1 LGHNA and CDR2 YNFKEQ. J gave up 5 bases and V 0 bases, and 3 bases lay outside the gene matches. The CDR3 contains 15 residues. This clonotype originated in a woman younger than 45 in good health and CMV-seronegative. The sample taken for sequencing was PBMCs. The rearrangement joins TRBV4-2 to TRBJ2-7; TRBD2 agrees at 11 bases. CDR3 sequence (DNA): TGTGCCAGCAGCCAAGACAATAGCGGGGGGGACGAGCAGTACTTC. Its translation is CASSQDNSGGDEQYF.